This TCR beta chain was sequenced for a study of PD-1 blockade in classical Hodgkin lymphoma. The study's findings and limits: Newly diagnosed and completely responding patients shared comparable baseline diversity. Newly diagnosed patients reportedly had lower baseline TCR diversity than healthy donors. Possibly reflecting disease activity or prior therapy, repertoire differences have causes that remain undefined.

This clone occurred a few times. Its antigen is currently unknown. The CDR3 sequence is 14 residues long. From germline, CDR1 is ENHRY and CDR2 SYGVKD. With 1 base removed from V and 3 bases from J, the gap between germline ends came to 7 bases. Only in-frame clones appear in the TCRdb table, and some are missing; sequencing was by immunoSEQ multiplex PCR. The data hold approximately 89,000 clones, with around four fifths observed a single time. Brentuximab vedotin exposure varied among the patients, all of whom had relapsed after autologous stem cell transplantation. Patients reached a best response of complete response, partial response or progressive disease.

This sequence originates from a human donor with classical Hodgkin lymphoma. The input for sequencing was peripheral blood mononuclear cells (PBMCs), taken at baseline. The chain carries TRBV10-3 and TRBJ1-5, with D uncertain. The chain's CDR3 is CAISEFRNNQPQHF. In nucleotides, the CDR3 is TGTGCCATCAGTGAGTTTCGGAACAATCAGCCCCAGCATTTT.